The rows below give T cell receptor beta chains drawn from one sample of a study of T cell responses to AZD1222 COVID-19 vaccine. Here immunoSEQ multiplex PCR was the method, and the copy in TCRdb shows in-frame clones only, minus some. The table has 95,000 to 150,000 clones, more than 70% seen once. The input for sequencing was peripheral blood, taken on day 0 of AZD1222 vaccination. The origin of the receptors is an adult in good health. The CDR3 runs from the conserved cysteine through the conserved F or W. A D gene is named only where the DNA matches it firmly. Only some rows state a clone size, as once, few, many or a class for expanded clones.

clone size	V gene	J gene	D gene	CDR3 DNA	CDR3 protein
NA	TRBV19	TRBJ1-5	NA	TGTGCCAGTAGTCCCCGCGGGGGAGGGAATCAGCCCCAGCATTTT	CASSPRGGGNQPQHF
NA	TRBV18	TRBJ1-6	TRBD1	TGTGCCAGCTCACCCTCGGACAGGGCTTATAATTCACCCCTCCACTTT	CASSPSDRAYNSPLHF
NA	TRBV6-2/TRBV6-3	TRBJ1-6	NA	TGTGCCAGCAGTTACCTTTTAGAACGCCCTTTGGATTCACCCCTCCACTTT	CASSYLLERPLDSPLHF
few	TRBV28	TRBJ1-1	NA	TGTGCCAGCAGTTTATATCCGGGCAACACTGAAGCTTTCTTT	CASSLYPGNTEAFF
NA	TRBV5-1	TRBJ2-2	TRBD1	TGCGCCAGCAGCCGTGACAGGGGAAAGAACGGGGAGCTGTTTTTT	CASSRDRGKNGELFF
NA	TRBV10-3	TRBJ1-1	NA	TGTGCCAAGAAGGATCCAGGGGACACTGAAGCTTTCTTT	CAKKDPGDTEAFF
NA	TRBV2	TRBJ2-6	NA	TGTGCCAGCAGTGATAAAGGGGCAGGGGCCAACGTCCTGACTTTC	CASSDKGAGANVLTF
NA	TRBV11-2	TRBJ2-1	NA	TGTGCCAGCAACCAACATGGGGGGGCCCACAATGAGCAGTTCTTC	CASNQHGGAHNEQFF
NA	TRBV9	TRBJ2-1	TRBD2	TGTGCCAGCAGCGCCGGGACTACTTACAATGAGCAGTTCTTC	CASSAGTTYNEQFF
NA	TRBV4-3	TRBJ1-1	NA	TGCGCCAGCAGCCAAGGAACGTGGGATCGGAACACTGAAGCTTTCTTT	CASSQGTWDRNTEAFF
NA	TRBV4-3	TRBJ1-4	NA	TGCGCCAGCAGCCAAGTTTCAGCTGGGGATGAAAAACTGTTTTTT	CASSQVSAGDEKLFF
NA	TRBV6-5	TRBJ2-7	TRBD2	TGTGCCAGCAGTACCCAGACTAGCGGGGGTGGAGAGCAGTACTTC	CASSTQTSGGGEQYF
NA	TRBV3-1/TRBV3-2	TRBJ1-6	NA	TGTGCCAGCAGCCAAGCGCCAGGGTTCTATAATTCACCCCTCCACTTT	CASSQAPGFYNSPLHF
NA	TRBV4-2	TRBJ1-1	TRBD1	TGTGCCAGCAGCCGGGGGACAGGGGGTATGAACACTGAAGCTTTCTTT	CASSRGTGGMNTEAFF
NA	TRBV7-2	TRBJ2-3	TRBD1	TGTGCCAGCAGCTTAACCCCGACAGGGGGCGTAGATACGCAGTATTTT	CASSLTPTGGVDTQYF
once	TRBV10-3	TRBJ1-1	NA	TGTGCCATCAGTGAGTCTAGTATAGAAGCTTTCTTT	CAISESSIEAFF
NA	TRBV6-5	TRBJ1-3	TRBD1	TGTGCCAGCAGACAGGACAGGGCCGGAAACACCATATATTTT	CASRQDRAGNTIYF
NA	TRBV18	TRBJ1-6	NA	TGTGCCAGCTCACCCGGGCGAGTCGAGAGCTCCTATAATTCACCCCTCCACTTT	CASSPGRVESSYNSPLHF
once	TRBV7-8	TRBJ1-5	NA	TGTGCCAGCAGCTTAATGGGGTATAGCAATCAGCCCCAGCATTTT	CASSLMGYSNQPQHF
NA	TRBV28	TRBJ2-1	NA	TGTGCCAGCAGCCCCCCTAATTCCTACAATGAGCAGTTCTTC	CASSPPNSYNEQFF
NA	TRBV7-3	TRBJ2-1	TRBD2	TGTGCCAGCAGCTTAGCTAGCGGGGGATTTAATGAGCAGTTCTTC	CASSLASGGFNEQFF
NA	TRBV5-1	TRBJ1-1	TRBD1	TGCGCCAGCAGGCAGGGGGCATCGGACACTGAAGCTTTCTTT	CASRQGASDTEAFF
once	TRBV6-1	TRBJ1-3	TRBD1	TGTGCCAGCAGTGAAGCCGAGGGGGCTTCGGGAAACACCATATATTTT	CASSEAEGASGNTIYF
NA	TRBV10-3	TRBJ2-2	NA	TGTGCCATCAGTGAGAGAGGCAGGGTGGGAACCGGGGAGCTGTTTTTT	CAISERGRVGTGELFF
once	TRBV12-3/TRBV12-4	TRBJ1-2	NA	TGTGCCAGCAGCTTAACAGGGTCCTATGGCTACACCTTC	CASSLTGSYGYTF
NA	TRBV27	TRBJ1-1	TRBD1	TGTGCCAGCAGTTTACAGACAGGGGTCACTGAAGCTTTCTTT	CASSLQTGVTEAFF
NA	TRBV7-2	TRBJ2-1	TRBD2	TGTGCCAGCAGCCCTAGCGGGGGGCCGTACAATGAGCAGTTCTTC	CASSPSGGPYNEQFF
few	TRBV28	TRBJ2-1	NA	TGTGCCAGCAGGGACCGGGACGCGTCCTACAATGAGCAGTTCTTC	CASRDRDASYNEQFF
NA	TRBV6-2/TRBV6-3	TRBJ2-5	NA	TGTGCCAGCAGTTACTCCGTGGACTCAGAGACCCAGTACTTC	CASSYSVDSETQYF
NA	TRBV6-1	TRBJ1-2	NA	TGTGCCAGCAGTGACCTCGGGGTTAGCTTCTATGGCTACACCTTC	CASSDLGVSFYGYTF
NA	TRBV5-6	TRBJ1-1	NA	TGTGCCAGCAGGGACGGACCTAACACTGAAGCTTTCTTT	CASRDGPNTEAFF
NA	TRBV5-1	TRBJ2-5	NA	TGCGCCAGCAGCTTGGTGGGGGCGGAGACCCAGTACTTC	CASSLVGAETQYF
NA	TRBV7-2	TRBJ2-7	NA	TGTGCCAGCAGCTCCCCCCGCCGGAACGAGCAGTACTTC	CASSSPRRNEQYF
NA	TRBV6-5	TRBJ1-1	NA	TGTGCTGTGTCTAAGGGCATGAACACTGAAGCTTTCTTT	CAVSKGMNTEAFF
NA	TRBV6-6	TRBJ1-1	TRBD1	TGTGCCAGCAGTTACAGGGGGCCGAACACTGAAGCTTTCTTT	CASSYRGPNTEAFF